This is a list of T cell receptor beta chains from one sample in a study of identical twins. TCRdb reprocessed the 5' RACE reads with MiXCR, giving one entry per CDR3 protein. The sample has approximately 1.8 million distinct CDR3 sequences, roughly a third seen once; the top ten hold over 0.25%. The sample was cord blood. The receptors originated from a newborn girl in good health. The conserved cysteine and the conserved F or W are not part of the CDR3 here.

CDR3aa: ASSLGPTGTQDNEQF
j_gene: TRBJ2-1
len: 15
v_gene: TRBV5-1

CDR3aa: ASSLAAGQGAF
j_gene: TRBJ1-1
len: 11
v_gene: TRBV12-3/TRBV12-4

CDR3aa: SARLASSGQY
j_gene: TRBJ2-5
len: 10
v_gene: TRBV20-1

CDR3aa: ASSQTGQGEAF
j_gene: TRBJ1-1
len: 11
v_gene: TRBV3-1

CDR3aa: ASSPLAGEPDTQY
j_gene: TRBJ2-3
len: 13
v_gene: TRBV18

CDR3aa: ASGLGSGTNEQF
j_gene: TRBJ2-1
len: 12
v_gene: TRBV12-5

CDR3aa: ASSQAGGLMNTQY
j_gene: TRBJ2-3
len: 13
v_gene: TRBV3-1

CDR3aa: SAIGTIYEQY
j_gene: TRBJ2-7
len: 10
v_gene: TRBV20-1

CDR3aa: ASSSRGLSNTGELF
j_gene: TRBJ2-2
len: 14
v_gene: TRBV12-3/TRBV12-4

CDR3aa: ASSGSNRDRVYGYT
j_gene: TRBJ1-2
len: 14
v_gene: TRBV6-1

CDR3aa: SASPGQGNYEQY
j_gene: TRBJ2-7
len: 12
v_gene: TRBV20-1

CDR3aa: ASSLSLDEKLF
j_gene: TRBJ1-4
len: 11
v_gene: TRBV28

CDR3aa: ASTMDRETQY
j_gene: .
len: 10
v_gene: TRBV12-3/TRBV12-4

CDR3aa: ASHHGGELF
j_gene: TRBJ2-2
len: 9
v_gene: TRBV5-1

CDR3aa: ASSFLEGELF
j_gene: TRBJ2-1
len: 10
v_gene: TRBV19

CDR3aa: ASSRDIGTGGNEQF
j_gene: TRBJ2-1
len: 14
v_gene: TRBV4-1

CDR3aa: SASPPEWLSEAF
j_gene: TRBJ1-1
len: 12
v_gene: TRBV20-1

CDR3aa: ASSYSTGVGETQY
j_gene: TRBJ2-5
len: 13
v_gene: TRBV12-3/TRBV12-4

CDR3aa: ASLSWGDTDTQY
j_gene: TRBJ2-3
len: 12
v_gene: TRBV28

CDR3aa: SARVPLYLDEQY
j_gene: TRBJ2-4
len: 12
v_gene: TRBV20-1

CDR3aa: ASSQVPISGRWYEQY
j_gene: TRBJ2-7
len: 15
v_gene: TRBV4-1

CDR3aa: AISRQGFYEQY
j_gene: TRBJ2-7
len: 11
v_gene: TRBV10-3

CDR3aa: ASSSRTGTIRGGQPQH
j_gene: TRBJ1-5
len: 16
v_gene: TRBV19

CDR3aa: ASVSGGFLSGANVLT
j_gene: TRBJ2-6
len: 15
v_gene: TRBV11-2

CDR3aa: AISGAGDAF
j_gene: TRBJ1-1
len: 9
v_gene: TRBV10-3

CDR3aa: ASSVGIGAFQETQY
j_gene: TRBJ2-5
len: 14
v_gene: TRBV5-1

CDR3aa: SASRTGFQPQH
j_gene: TRBJ1-5
len: 11
v_gene: TRBV20-1

CDR3aa: SVCRGFPYNEQF
j_gene: TRBJ2-1
len: 12
v_gene: TRBV29-1

CDR3aa: SARGLSVSYNEQF
j_gene: TRBJ2-1
len: 13
v_gene: TRBV20-1

CDR3aa: SAREGRKLETQY
j_gene: TRBJ2-5
len: 12
v_gene: TRBV20-1